Presented here are 28 T cell receptor beta chains from one specimen sequenced in a study of T-cell reconstitution after alpha-beta-depleted transplantation in children. Construction of the TCRbeta library involved unique molecular identifiers. TCRdb called the PCR reads again in MiXCR, with one record for every CDR3 protein. The sample shows 200,000 to 250,000 distinct CDR3 sequences, roughly 10% of them seen only once. Sequenced here: PBMCs, sampled before TCRalphabeta/CD19-depleted stem cell transplant. These receptors originate from a child younger than two with acute myeloid leukemia, due to receive a stem cell transplant.

This clonotype appeared many times. The CDR3 loop reads CASSLWNTGELFF. In DNA form, the CDR3 reads TGTGCCAGCAGTTTGTGGAACACCGGGGAGCTGTTTTTT. V gene TRBV28 combines with J gene TRBJ2-2; D not resolved. V dropped 3 bases and J dropped 1 base, with 3 bases sitting between them. Germline V gene lookup returns CDR1 MDHEN and CDR2 SYDVKM. This CDR3 comprises 13 residues.

The table lists this clonotype with many counts. The gene calls are TRBV9 and TRBJ2-1; weak D call: TRBD2 (5 bases). Trimming stripped 0 bases from V and 10 bases from J, with 11 bases between. In germline, CDR1 is SGDLS, CDR2 YYNGEE. This CDR3 is built from 13 residues. This CDR3 reads CASSVVSAQEQFF. CDR3 nucleotide sequence: TGTGCCAGCAGCGTAGTTAGCGCTCAGGAGCAGTTCTTC.

The rearrangement uses TRBV12-3 or TRBV12-4 and TRBJ1-4; a weak D match, TRBD1 (6 bases). V was trimmed by 7 bases and J by 11 bases, leaving 32 bases between them. CDR3 length: 18 residues. The DNA of the CDR3 is TGTGCCAGCACCCCAATTCAACCCTTTCAGGGGTATTCTGACAAACTGTTTTTT. The encoded protein is CASTPIQPFQGYSDKLFF.

This clonotype was counted many times. The chain combines TRBV12-3 or TRBV12-4 with TRBJ1-6, with TRBD1 matching 8 bases. This CDR3 is 15 amino acids long. With 7 bases clipped from V and 8 bases from J, the junction kept 10 bases outside the gene matches. The CDR3 DNA follows: TGTGCCAGCACTGGGGGACAGGCGAGGCATTCACCCCTCCACTTT. Residues: CASTGGQARHSPLHF.

This clonotype appeared many times. J is TRBJ2-1 and V is TRBV15, with a tentative D call TRBD1 (6 bases). From germline, CDR1 is LNHNV and CDR2 YYDKDF (reference sequence). Deletions cut 5 bases from V and 5 bases from J, with 25 bases between. The CDR3 contains 18 residues. CDR3 sequence reads: CATSGLQGVGPGNNEQFF. DNA for the CDR3: TGTGCCACCAGCGGATTACAGGGCGTGGGACCGGGGAACAATGAGCAGTTCTTC.

V and J are TRBV5-1 and TRBJ2-5; TRBD1 is a possible D gene (6 bases). V was trimmed by 4 bases and J by 5 bases, leaving 21 bases between them. The CDR3 extends over 16 amino acids. Germline V CDR1 and CDR2: SGHRS, YFSETQ. The CDR3: CASSGGKQGIGETQYF. CDR3 in DNA: TGCGCCAGCAGCGGGGGAAAACAGGGCATCGGTGAGACCCAGTACTTC.

The genes are TRBV20-1 and TRBJ2-7; 7 bases map to TRBD2. Trimming at V came to 0 bases and at J to 5 bases, leaving 10 bases not matched to a gene. Germline CDR1 and CDR2: DFQATT and SNEGSKA (reference sequence). The CDR3 contains 15 residues. CDR3 in DNA: TGCAGTGCTAGAGACGGAGCGGGGTTGGTCCACGAGCAGTACTTC. This codes for CSARDGAGLVHEQYF.

This sequence joins TRBV5-1 and TRBJ2-6; D remains unclear. Trimming removed 3 bases from V and 5 bases from J, with 6 bases in between. Germline V gives CDR1 SGHRS, CDR2 YFSETQ. This CDR3 has 13 amino acids. CDR3 coding DNA: TGCGCCAGCAGCTCCGACAGGGCCAACGTCCTGACTTTC. This codes for CASSSDRANVLTF.

This clonotype was detected ten times or more. This sequence joins TRBV28 and TRBJ2-3, with TRBD2 identical over 8 bases. V lost 5 bases to trimming and J lost 6 bases; unmatched junction nucleotides: 16. This CDR3 spans 17 amino acids. CDR1 and CDR2 from the germline V gene are MDHEN and SYDVKM. The CDR3 DNA reads TGTGCCAGCAGTACACCACTAGCGGACGATCTGTCGGATACGCAGTATTTT. The encoded protein is CASSTPLADDLSDTQYF.

The chain carries TRBV7-9 and TRBJ1-2; D remains unclear. Trimming removed 3 bases at V and 8 bases at J, with 10 bases between. Germline loops: CDR1 SEHNR, CDR2 FQNEAQ (reference sequence). CDR3 size: 12 residues. CDR3 DNA sequence: TGTGCCAGCAGCTTCGAAACAAGCGGCTACACCTTC. It yields the protein CASSFETSGYTF.

This clonotype was seen repeatedly, ten times or more. This chain connects TRBV7-2 to TRBJ1-4; 9 bases line up with TRBD1. V dropped 4 bases and J dropped 8; count of bases not matched to a gene: 8. Germline V gene data show CDR1 as SGHTA and CDR2 as FQGNSA. CDR3 length: 15 residues. The CDR3 spells CASSSGTGLWEKLFF. The CDR3 DNA is TGTGCCAGCAGCTCAGGGACAGGGTTGTGGGAAAAACTGTTTTTT. The whole variable domain, remainder taken from reference TRBV7-2 and TRBJ1-4, is GAGVSQSPSNKVTEKGKDVELRCDPISGHTALYWYRQSLGQGLEFLIYFQGNSAPDKSGLPSDRFSAERTGGSVSTLTIQRTQQEDSAVYLCASSSGTGLWEKLFFGSGTQLSVL.

Only a few counts were recorded for this clonotype. The gene calls are TRBV18 and TRBJ1-1, with a weak D call TRBD1 (5 bases). The CDR3 covers 15 residues. The V end lost 3 bases, the J end lost 2 bases, and 13 bases lay between the germline ends. Germline CDR1 KGHSH, CDR2 LQKENI. This chain's CDR3 is CASSPGHQVNTEAFF. CDR3 sequence (DNA): TGTGCCAGCTCACCGGGGCACCAAGTTAACACTGAAGCTTTCTTT.

There are many counts of this clonotype. The chain links TRBV2 to TRBJ1-1; TRBD1 aligns across 8 bases. V trimming: 8 bases; J trimming: 4 bases; junction bases outside the gene matches: 12. This CDR3 spans 15 amino acids. Germline V gene sequence: CDR1 SNHLY, CDR2 FYNNEI. The CDR3 loop reads CASLNGGQGFTEAFF. CDR3 coding DNA: TGTGCCAGCTTGAATGGAGGACAGGGCTTCACTGAAGCTTTCTTT.

This clonotype was observed at least ten times. This chain connects TRBV6-2 or TRBV6-3 to TRBJ2-7; weak D call: TRBD2 (5 bases). The CDR3 sequence is 16 residues long. Germline V gene sequence: CDR1 MNHEY, CDR2 SVGEGT. V was cut by 0 bases and J by 0 bases, with 12 bases left in between. CDR3 loop: CASSYSRTRNSYEQYF. The CDR3, as DNA: TGTGCCAGCAGTTACTCGAGGACTCGAAACTCCTACGAGCAGTACTTC.

There are many counts of this clonotype. The chain links TRBV20-1 to TRBJ2-7; 7 nucleotides agree with TRBD1. Trimming at V came to 6 bases and at J to 7 bases, leaving 15 bases not matched to a gene. Germline CDR1 and CDR2: DFQATT and SNEGSKA (reference sequence). CDR3 length equals 14 residues. The CDR3 DNA reads TGCAGTGCCACCTATGGGACAGCGCTCTATGAGCAGTACTTC. Protein sequence: CSATYGTALYEQYF.

This clonotype has just one count. The chain's CDR3 is CSVTIRTGTNYGYTF. The CDR3 DNA is TGCAGTGTTACCATCCGGACAGGGACAAACTATGGCTACACCTTC. The chain employs TRBV20-1 and TRBJ1-2; TRBD1 agrees at 8 bases. Trimming cost V 7 bases and J 2 bases; bases outside gene matches: 12. CDR1 and CDR2 from the germline V gene are DFQATT and SNEGSKA (reference sequence). The CDR3 length is 15 residues.

This clonotype was observed many times. The chain carries TRBV7-3 and TRBJ2-7, with 9 bases that match TRBD2. J lost 0 bases, V lost 5 bases, and 2 bases had no gene match. Germline V CDR1 and CDR2: SGHTA, FQGTGA. CDR3 length equals 14 residues. The DNA for the CDR3 is TGTGCCAGCAGCCGGACTAGCGCCTCCTACGAGCAGTACTTC. It encodes CASSRTSASYEQYF. The whole variable domain, filled in from reference TRBV7-3 and TRBJ2-7, reads GAGVSQTPSNKVTEKGKYVELRCDPISGHTALYWYRQSLGQGPEFLIYFQGTGAADDSGLPNDRFFAVRPEGSVSTLKIQRTERGDSAVYLCASSRTSASYEQYFGPGTRLTVT.

There are many counts of this clonotype. The chain is built from TRBV5-1 and TRBJ2-1, with D maybe TRBD1 (6 bases). Trimming took 0 bases from V and 5 from J, leaving 9 bases between them. This CDR3 contains 14 residues. Germline-derived CDR1 and CDR2 are SGHRS and YFSETQ. CDR3 loop: CASSLGQGNNEQFF. The CDR3 DNA follows: TGCGCCAGCAGCTTGGGTCAGGGGAACAATGAGCAGTTCTTC.

There are many counts of this clonotype. This rearrangement joins TRBV28 to TRBJ1-4; D may be TRBD1 (5 bases). The V and J ends lost 3 bases and 7 bases respectively, with 12 bases between them. The CDR3 runs 14 residues. CDR1 and CDR2 from the germline V gene are MDHEN and SYDVKM. CDR3 residues: CASSFSQGVEKLFF. In nucleotides, the CDR3 is TGTGCCAGCAGTTTTTCCCAGGGCGTTGAAAAACTGTTTTTT.

In DNA form, the CDR3 reads TGTGCCAGCAGCTTGGCGGGGGACAGGTTCCAAGCTTTCTTT. It encodes CASSLAGDRFQAFF. The chain has TRBV5-4 and TRBJ1-1; 8 bases map to TRBD1. Germline V gene lookup returns CDR1 SGHNT and CDR2 YYREEE (reference sequence). The CDR3 runs to 14 residues. V lost 0 bases, J lost 9 bases, and 7 bases stayed unmatched.

This clonotype was seen at least ten times. The rearrangement links TRBV29-1 to TRBJ2-3; weak D call: TRBD2 (6 bases). CDR1 SQVTM and CDR2 ANQGSEA come from the germline V gene. The CDR3 runs 13 residues. V gave up 6 bases and J gave up 1 base, with 11 bases separating them. This CDR3 reads CSVIIAGTDTQYF. The CDR3 DNA sequence: TGCAGCGTGATAATAGCGGGCACAGATACGCAGTATTTT.

V and J are TRBV24-1 and TRBJ1-5; perhaps TRBD1 as D (5 bases). Trimming shortened V by 2 bases and J by 13 bases, and 11 bases separated the two germline ends. The CDR3 is 12 residues long. CDR1 is KGHDR, CDR2 SFDVKD, per germline. CDR3 protein: CATSDSDGGQHF. The CDR3 DNA is TGTGCCACCAGTGATTCGGACGGGGGGCAGCATTTT.

In this sample, this clonotype turned up many times. The rearrangement links TRBV21-1 to TRBJ1-5; the DNA was not used to check the table's D call, TRBD1. TRBV21-1 is a known pseudogene. This CDR3 comprises 14 residues. The CDR3 loop reads CASSKEVGGGPQHF. The CDR3 bases are TGTGCCAGCAGCAAAGAAGTAGGAGGGGGACCCCAGCATTTT.

Many counts were recorded for this clonotype. The rearrangement uses TRBV11-2 and TRBJ2-3; D not resolved. V shed 0 bases and J shed 4 bases, with 8 bases lying between them. The V gene's germline CDR1 is SGHAT and CDR2 FQNNGV. This CDR3 is 14 amino acids long. The CDR3 bases are TGTGCCAGCAGCTTAGATTACGCAGCAGATACGCAGTATTTT. Its translation: CASSLDYAADTQYF. Full variable domain (outside the CDR3, taken from reference TRBV11-2 and TRBJ2-3): EAGVAQSPRYKIIEKRQSVAFWCNPISGHATLYWYQQILGQGPKLLIQFQNNGVVDDSQLPKDRFSAERLKGVDSTLKIQPAKLEDSAVYLCASSLDYAADTQYFGPGTRLTVL.

This clonotype was counted at least ten times. The chain has TRBV5-1 and TRBJ2-2; 8 bases line up with TRBD1. Germline V gives CDR1 SGHRS, CDR2 YFSETQ. The CDR3 sequence is 15 residues long. The trim removed 7 bases at V and 1 base at J, leaving 6 bases unmatched. CDR3 coding DNA: TGCGCCAGCGGGGACAGGAATATGAACACCGGGGAGCTGTTTTTT. Translated: CASGDRNMNTGELFF.

The chain joins TRBV10-3 to TRBJ1-5, with 8 nucleotides matching TRBD1. V shed 2 bases and J 6 bases; nucleotides not matched to a gene: 6. The CDR3 is 15 residues long. Germline V gene data show CDR1 as ENHRY and CDR2 as SYGVKD. CDR3 in amino acids: CAISESQGAGQPQHF. CDR3 DNA: TGTGCCATCAGTGAGAGCCAGGGGGCAGGTCAGCCCCAGCATTTT.

This clonotype was picked up many times. The chain employs TRBV5-1 and TRBJ1-4; D is undetermined. The CDR3 has 13 amino acids. Trimming left V 5 bases short and J 8 bases short, with 13 bases between. Germline V gene lookup returns CDR1 SGHRS and CDR2 YFSETQ. CDR3 sequence (DNA): TGCGCCAGCAGGCCGACCGGGGTCGAAAAACTGTTTTTT. This codes for CASRPTGVEKLFF.

This clonotype was picked up many times. The chain carries TRBV7-2 and TRBJ2-2; 8 nucleotides match TRBD1. The CDR3 has 15 residues. Germline V lookup: CDR1 SGHTA, CDR2 FQGNSA. V shed 1 base and J 5 bases; nucleotides not matched to a gene: 3. The chain's CDR3 is CASSLGGQVTGELFF. CDR3 coding DNA: TGTGCCAGCAGCTTAGGGGGACAGGTTACCGGGGAGCTGTTTTTT.